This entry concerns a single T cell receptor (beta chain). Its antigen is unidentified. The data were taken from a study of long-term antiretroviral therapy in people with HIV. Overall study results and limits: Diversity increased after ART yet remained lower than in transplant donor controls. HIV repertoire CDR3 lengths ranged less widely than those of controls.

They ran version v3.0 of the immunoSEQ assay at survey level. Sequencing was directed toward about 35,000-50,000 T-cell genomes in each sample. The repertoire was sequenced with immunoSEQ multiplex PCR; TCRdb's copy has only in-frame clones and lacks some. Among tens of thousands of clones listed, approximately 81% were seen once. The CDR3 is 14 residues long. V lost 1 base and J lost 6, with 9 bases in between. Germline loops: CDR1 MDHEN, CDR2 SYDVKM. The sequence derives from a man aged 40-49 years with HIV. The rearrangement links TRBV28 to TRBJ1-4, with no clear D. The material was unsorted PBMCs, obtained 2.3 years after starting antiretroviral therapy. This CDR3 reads CASSLSWSDEKLFF. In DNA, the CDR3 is TGTGCCAGCAGTTTATCCTGGTCGGATGAAAAACTGTTTTTT.